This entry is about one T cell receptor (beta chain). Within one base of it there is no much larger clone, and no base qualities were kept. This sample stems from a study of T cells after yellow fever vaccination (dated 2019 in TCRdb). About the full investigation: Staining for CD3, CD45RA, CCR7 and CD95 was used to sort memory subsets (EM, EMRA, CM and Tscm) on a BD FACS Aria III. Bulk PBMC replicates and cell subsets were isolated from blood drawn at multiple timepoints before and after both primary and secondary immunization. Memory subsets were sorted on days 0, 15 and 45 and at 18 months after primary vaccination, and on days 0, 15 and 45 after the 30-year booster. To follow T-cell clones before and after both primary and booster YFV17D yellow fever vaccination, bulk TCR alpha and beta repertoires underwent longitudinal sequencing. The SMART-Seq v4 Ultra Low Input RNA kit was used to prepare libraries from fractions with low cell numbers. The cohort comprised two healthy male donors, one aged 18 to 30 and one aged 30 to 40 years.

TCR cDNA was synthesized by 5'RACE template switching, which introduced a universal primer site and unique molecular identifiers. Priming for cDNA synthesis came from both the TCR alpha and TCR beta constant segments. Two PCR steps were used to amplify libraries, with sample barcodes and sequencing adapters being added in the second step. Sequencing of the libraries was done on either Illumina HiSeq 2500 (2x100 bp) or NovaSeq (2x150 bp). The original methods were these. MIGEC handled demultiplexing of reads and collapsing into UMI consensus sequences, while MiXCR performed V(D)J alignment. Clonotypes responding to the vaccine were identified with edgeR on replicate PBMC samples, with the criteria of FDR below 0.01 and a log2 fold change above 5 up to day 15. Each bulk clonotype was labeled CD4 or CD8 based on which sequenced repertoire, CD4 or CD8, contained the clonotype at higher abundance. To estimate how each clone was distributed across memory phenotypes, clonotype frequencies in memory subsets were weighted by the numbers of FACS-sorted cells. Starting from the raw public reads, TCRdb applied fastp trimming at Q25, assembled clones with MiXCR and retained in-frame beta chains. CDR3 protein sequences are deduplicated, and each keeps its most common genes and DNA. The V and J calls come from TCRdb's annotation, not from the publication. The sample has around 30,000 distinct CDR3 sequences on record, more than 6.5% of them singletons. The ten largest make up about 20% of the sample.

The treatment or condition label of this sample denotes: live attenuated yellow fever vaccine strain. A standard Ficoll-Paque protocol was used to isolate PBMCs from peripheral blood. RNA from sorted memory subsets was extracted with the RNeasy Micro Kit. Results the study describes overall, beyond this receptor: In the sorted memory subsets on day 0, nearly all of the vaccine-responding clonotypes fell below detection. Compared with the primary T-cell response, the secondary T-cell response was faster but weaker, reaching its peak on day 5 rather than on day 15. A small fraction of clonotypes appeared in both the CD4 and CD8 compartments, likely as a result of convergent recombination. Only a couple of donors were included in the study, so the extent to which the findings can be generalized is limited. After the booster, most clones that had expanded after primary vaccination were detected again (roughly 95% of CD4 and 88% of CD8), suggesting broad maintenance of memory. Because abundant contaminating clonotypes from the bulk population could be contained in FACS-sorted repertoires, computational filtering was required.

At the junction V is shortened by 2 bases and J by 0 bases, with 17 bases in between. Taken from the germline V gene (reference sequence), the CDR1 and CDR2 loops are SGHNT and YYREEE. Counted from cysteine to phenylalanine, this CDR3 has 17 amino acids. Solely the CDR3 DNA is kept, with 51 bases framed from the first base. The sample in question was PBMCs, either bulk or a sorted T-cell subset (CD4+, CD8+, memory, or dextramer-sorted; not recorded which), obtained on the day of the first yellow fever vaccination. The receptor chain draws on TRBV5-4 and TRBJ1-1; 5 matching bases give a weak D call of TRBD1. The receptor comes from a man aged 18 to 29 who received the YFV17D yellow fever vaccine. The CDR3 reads CASSFGPRTFMNTEAFF. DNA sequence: TGTGCCAGCAGCTTCGGACCCAGGACATTCATGAACACTGAAGCTTTCTTT. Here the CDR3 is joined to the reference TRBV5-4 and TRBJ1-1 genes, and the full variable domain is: ETGVTQSPTHLIKTRGQQVTLRCSSQSGHNTVSWYQQALGQGPQFIFQYYREEENGRGNFPPRFSGLQFPNYSSELNVNALELDDSALYLCASSFGPRTFMNTEAFFGQGTRLTVV.